Below are 28 T cell receptor beta chains sequenced from a single sample in a study of control samples from healthy donors and cancer patients. Measured with immunoSEQ multiplex PCR; TCRdb has only the in-frame clones, and not every one. The table lists 100,000 to 150,000 clones, around 94% of them singletons. Sequencing was done on a sample of PBMCs. These receptors originate from a man at least 80 years old with head and neck cancer.

V gene TRBV7-2 combines with J gene TRBJ2-7, with 9 bases identical to TRBD1. V shed 5 bases and J 4 bases; nucleotides not matched to a gene: 9. This CDR3 spans 15 amino acids. The germline V gene encodes CDR1 SGHTA and CDR2 FQGNSA. The CDR3, as DNA: TGTGCCAGCAGCGAATCCGGGACAGGGCTTTACGAGCAGTACTTC. Its translation: CASSESGTGLYEQYF.

This chain joins TRBV5-8 and TRBJ2-7, with a tentative D call TRBD2 (6 bases). Per the germline V gene, CDR1 is SGHTS and CDR2 is YDEGEE. The CDR3 covers 15 residues. The V end was cut by 2 bases, the J end by 0 bases, with 12 bases between. The CDR3 sequence: CASSLPAGLSYEQYF. The CDR3 nucleotides read TGTGCCAGCAGCTTACCAGCGGGCCTCTCCTACGAGCAGTACTTC.

V is TRBV5-1 and J is TRBJ2-2; no reliable D call. The V gene's germline CDR1 is SGHRS and CDR2 YFSETQ. The ends were cut back, 1 base at V and 7 bases at J, with 5 bases in the middle. This CDR3 has 12 residues. CDR3: CASSLIGGELFF. CDR3 nucleotide sequence: TGCGCCAGCAGCTTGATAGGCGGGGAGCTGTTTTTT.

The chain is built from TRBV21-1 and TRBJ2-7. TRBV21-1 is described as a pseudogene. This CDR3 has 13 amino acids. This CDR3 reads CASRDWDPYEQYF. CDR3 DNA: TGTGCCAGCAGAGACTGGGACCCCTACGAGCAGTACTTC.

This chain uses TRBV7-2 with TRBJ1-5; D unclear. V dropped 1 base and J dropped 3 bases, with 7 bases sitting between them. The CDR3 spans 14 residues. Germline V lookup: CDR1 SGHTA, CDR2 FQGNSA. The CDR3 protein is CASSLGQPNQPQHF. The DNA of the CDR3 is TGTGCCAGCAGCTTAGGCCAGCCCAATCAGCCCCAGCATTTT.

The CDR3 region is CASSPREDPYGYTF. Written as DNA, the CDR3 is TGCGCCAGCAGCCCGAGGGAGGATCCTTATGGCTACACCTTC. This chain uses TRBV4-1 with TRBJ1-2, with no clear D. Trimming removed 4 bases at V and 5 bases at J, with 14 bases between. The CDR3 runs to 14 residues. From germline, CDR1 is MGHRA and CDR2 YSYEKL.

The J gene is TRBJ2-2, the V gene TRBV5-4, with D unclear. The CDR3 has 14 residues. Trimming took 5 bases from V and 4 from J, leaving 12 bases between them. Germline CDR1 and CDR2: SGHNT and YYREEE (reference sequence). The CDR3 here is CASSPSTATGELFF. CDR3 bases: TGTGCCAGCAGTCCCAGTACAGCCACCGGGGAGCTGTTTTTT.

This clone occurred once. The chain has TRBV4-3 and TRBJ1-4, with 11 bases identical to TRBD1. The CDR3 has 16 residues. V shed 2 bases and J 11 bases; nucleotides not matched to a gene: 10. The V gene's germline CDR1 is LGHNA and CDR2 YSLEER. The CDR3 DNA sequence: TGCGCCAGCAGCCAACTTGGAGGACAGGGGGCTATGAAACTGTTTTTT. This encodes CASSQLGGQGAMKLFF.

In its sample, this clone was seen once. This sequence joins TRBV30 and TRBJ1-3; 8 nucleotides line up with TRBD1. This CDR3 comprises 14 residues. The germline V gene encodes CDR1 GTSNPN and CDR2 SVGIG (reference sequence). Germline trimming cut 3 bases from V and 4 bases from J; bases unmatched to any gene: 5. The CDR3 spells CAWREQGVGNTIYF. CDR3 DNA sequence: TGTGCCTGGAGGGAACAGGGGGTCGGAAACACCATATATTTT.

The chain recombines TRBV15 with TRBJ2-3, with a possible D match to TRBD1 (6 bases). Germline V gives CDR1 LNHNV, CDR2 YYDKDF (reference sequence). The CDR3 length is 15 residues. V lost 6 bases and J 2 bases, leaving 15 bases between the germline ends. CDR3 sequence reads: CATRPTWGLTDTQYF. In DNA, the CDR3 is TGTGCCACCAGGCCCACGTGGGGGCTCACAGATACGCAGTATTTT.

The CDR3 sequence is CSAYTGPEQYF. As DNA, the CDR3 is TGCAGTGCGTATACAGGACCCGAGCAGTACTTC. The chain links TRBV20-1 to TRBJ2-7; tentatively, D is TRBD1 (5 bases). The CDR3 covers 11 residues. Germline V gives CDR1 DFQATT, CDR2 SNEGSKA (reference sequence). The ends were cut back, 6 bases at V and 6 bases at J, with 12 bases in the middle.

The chain couples TRBV5-1 to TRBJ1-2; D is undetermined. Trimming removed 0 bases from V and 6 bases from J, with 9 bases in between. Germline values: CDR1 SGHRS, CDR2 YFSETQ. The length of the CDR3 is 13 residues. The CDR3 DNA is TGCGCCAGCAGCTTGGGAACAGATCATGGCTACACCTTC. As protein: CASSLGTDHGYTF. The variable domain in full, completed from reference TRBV5-1 and TRBJ1-2, reads KAGVTQTPRYLIKTRGQQVTLSCSPISGHRSVSWYQQTPGQGLQFLFEYFSETQRNKGNFPGRFSGRQFSNSRSEMNVSTLELGDSALYLCASSLGTDHGYTFGSGTRLTVV.

This chain connects TRBV5-1 to TRBJ2-7; 10 positions match TRBD1. The CDR3 has 16 amino acids. Germline loops: CDR1 SGHRS, CDR2 YFSETQ. Trimming took 1 base from V and 5 from J; bases not matched to a gene: 9. CDR3 region: CASSLTPGQGFDEQYF. CDR3 coding DNA: TGCGCCAGCAGCTTGACCCCGGGACAGGGGTTCGACGAGCAGTACTTC.

This chain joins TRBV11-2 and TRBJ2-5, with D possibly matching TRBD2 (5 bases). The CDR3 is 16 amino acids. CDR1 and CDR2 (germline): SGHAT, FQNNGV. Deletions cut 5 bases from V and 4 bases from J, with 20 bases between. The CDR3 nucleotides read TGTGCCAGCAGCCCGTGGACTGCCGCGAGCGGAGAGACCCAGTACTTC. Amino acids: CASSPWTAASGETQYF.

The CDR3: CASISTGRYTEAFF. In DNA, the CDR3 is TGTGCCAGTATCTCCACCGGGCGGTACACTGAAGCTTTCTTT. J is TRBJ1-1 and V is TRBV19; D gene ambiguous. The CDR3 has 14 amino acids. Germline V gene data show CDR1 as LNHDA and CDR2 as SQIVND (reference sequence). V was cut by 7 bases and J by 3 bases, with 15 bases left in between. The variable domain in full, with the rest retrieved from reference TRBV19 and TRBJ1-1, is DGGITQSPKYLFRKEGQNVTLSCEQNLNHDAMYWYRQDPGQGLRLIYYSQIVNDFQKGDIAEGYSVSREKKESFPLTVTSAQKNPTAFYLCASISTGRYTEAFFGQGTRLTVV.

The rearrangement links TRBV19 to TRBJ2-7; 9 bases are a match to TRBD1. The trim removed 7 bases at V and 1 base at J, leaving 5 bases unmatched. Per the germline V gene, CDR1 is LNHDA and CDR2 is SQIVND (reference sequence). The CDR3 covers 14 residues. The CDR3 region has the DNA TGTGCCAGTAAACAGGGACAGGGATCCTACGAGCAGTACTTC. This codes for CASKQGQGSYEQYF.

This chain joins TRBV7-9 and TRBJ2-3; D uncertain. Germline V gives CDR1 SEHNR, CDR2 FQNEAQ (reference sequence). The CDR3 has 14 residues. Between the trimmed V and J ends, which lost 5 bases and 0 bases, there was a span of 9 bases. The CDR3: CASSQSISTDTQYF. The CDR3, as DNA: TGTGCCAGCAGCCAAAGCATTAGCACAGATACGCAGTATTTT. Full variable domain (remainder filled in from reference TRBV7-9 and TRBJ2-3): DTGVSQNPRHKITKRGQNVTFRCDPISEHNRLYWYRQTLGQGPEFLTYFQNEAQLEKSRLLSDRFSAERPKGSFSTLEIQRTEQGDSAMYLCASSQSISTDTQYFGPGTRLTVL.

This sequence joins TRBV6-6 and TRBJ2-2; D gene ambiguous. The CDR3 runs 11 residues. Germline values: CDR1 MNHNY, CDR2 SVGAGI (reference sequence). The CDR3 region is CASRVTGELFF. The CDR3 DNA reads as TGTGCTAGCCGGGTCACCGGGGAGCTGTTTTTT.

This clone was observed a single time. The rearrangement joins TRBV6-5 to TRBJ2-4; 9 bases line up with TRBD1. V dropped 6 bases and J dropped 0; count of bases not matched to a gene: 3. Per the germline V gene, CDR1 is MNHEY and CDR2 is SVGAGI. The CDR3 has 15 amino acids. CDR3 protein: CASRKDRGAKNIQYF. In nucleotides, the CDR3 is TGTGCCAGCAGAAAGGACAGGGGAGCCAAAAACATTCAGTACTTC.

The sample holds a few counts of this clone. The chain links TRBV5-1 to TRBJ2-1, with 12 bases lining up with TRBD2. The CDR3 length is 15 residues. Germline V gene data show CDR1 as SGHRS and CDR2 as YFSETQ. The ends lost 4 bases at V and 3 bases at J; junction bases unmatched: 2. In DNA, the CDR3 is TGCGCCAGCAGCGAGGGACTAGCGGGCTACAATGAGCAGTTCTTC. Translated: CASSEGLAGYNEQFF.

The V call is TRBV13, the J call TRBJ1-1; D might be TRBD1 (5 bases). The CDR3 is made up of 13 amino acids. V lost 5 bases and J lost 1, with 8 bases in between. Germline CDR1 is PRHDT and CDR2 is FYEKMQ (reference sequence). CDR3 bases: TGTGCCAGCAGCGAAGACAGGAACACTGAAGCTTTCTTT. Encoded protein: CASSEDRNTEAFF.

The chain recombines TRBV7-6 with TRBJ2-3; 13 bases match TRBD2. V was clipped by 2 bases and J by 6 bases; unmatched bases: 5. The CDR3 has 16 amino acids. Germline-derived CDR1 and CDR2 are SGHVS and FNYEAQ. The CDR3 is CASSLLLAGGSDTQYF. The CDR3 DNA follows: TGTGCCAGCAGCTTACTACTAGCGGGGGGGTCTGATACGCAGTATTTT.

CDR3 sequence reads: CASSQPAGVYNEQFF. DNA of the CDR3: TGTGCCAGCAGCCAACCAGCGGGAGTTTACAATGAGCAGTTCTTC. The V and J genes are TRBV3-1 (or the pseudogene TRBV3-2) and TRBJ2-1; 8 bases map to TRBD2. Germline V gene data show CDR1 as LGHDT and CDR2 as YNNKEL (reference sequence). This CDR3 region has 15 residues. V lost 2 bases and J lost 4; bases outside the gene matches: 4.

This clone appeared a single time. This rearrangement joins TRBV19 to TRBJ1-5; 7 positions agree with TRBD1. The CDR3 has 16 residues. Germline CDR1 LNHDA, CDR2 SQIVND (reference sequence). V lost 9 bases, J lost 0 bases, and 11 bases stayed unmatched. The CDR3 sequence: CASGEIGGYSNQPQHF. For the CDR3, the DNA is TGTGCCAGCGGGGAGATAGGGGGCTATAGCAATCAGCCCCAGCATTTT.

This chain uses TRBV7-2 with TRBJ2-3; 7 positions match TRBD2. The CDR3 sequence is 15 residues long. Trimming at V came to 5 bases and at J to 0 bases, leaving 5 bases not matched to a gene. Germline-derived CDR1 and CDR2 are SGHTA and FQGNSA. The DNA of the CDR3 is TGTGCCAGCAGCCCGGGGACTATTAGCACAGATACGCAGTATTTT. It translates to CASSPGTISTDTQYF.

The V gene is TRBV7-2, the J gene TRBJ2-1, with TRBD2 matching over 12 bases. V was clipped by 1 base and J by 3 bases; unmatched bases: 7. Germline V gene sequence: CDR1 SGHTA, CDR2 FQGNSA. The CDR3 sequence is 18 residues long. The CDR3: CASSLEPSGRAYYNEQFF. CDR3 sequence (DNA): TGTGCCAGCAGCTTAGAGCCTAGCGGGAGGGCCTACTACAATGAGCAGTTCTTC.

This CDR3 is CATSSGGFYGYTF. The CDR3 DNA reads TGTGCCACCAGCAGTGGGGGCTTCTATGGCTACACCTTC. The chain combines TRBV15 with TRBJ1-2; TRBD1 is a possible D gene (6 bases). CDR3 length equals 13 residues. V lost 3 bases to trimming and J lost 4 bases, with 9 bases between them. From germline, CDR1 is LNHNV and CDR2 YYDKDF (reference sequence).

V gene TRBV12-5 combines with J gene TRBJ1-3, with 7 bases matching TRBD1. The CDR3 consists of 16 residues. Germline CDR1 reads LGHNT; CDR2 reads FRNRAP. With 10 bases clipped from V and 6 bases from J, the junction kept 18 bases outside the gene matches. CDR3 residues: CANGDRGPTGENTIYF. Here the CDR3 DNA reads TGTGCTAATGGGGACCGGGGGCCAACAGGGGAAAACACCATATATTTT.